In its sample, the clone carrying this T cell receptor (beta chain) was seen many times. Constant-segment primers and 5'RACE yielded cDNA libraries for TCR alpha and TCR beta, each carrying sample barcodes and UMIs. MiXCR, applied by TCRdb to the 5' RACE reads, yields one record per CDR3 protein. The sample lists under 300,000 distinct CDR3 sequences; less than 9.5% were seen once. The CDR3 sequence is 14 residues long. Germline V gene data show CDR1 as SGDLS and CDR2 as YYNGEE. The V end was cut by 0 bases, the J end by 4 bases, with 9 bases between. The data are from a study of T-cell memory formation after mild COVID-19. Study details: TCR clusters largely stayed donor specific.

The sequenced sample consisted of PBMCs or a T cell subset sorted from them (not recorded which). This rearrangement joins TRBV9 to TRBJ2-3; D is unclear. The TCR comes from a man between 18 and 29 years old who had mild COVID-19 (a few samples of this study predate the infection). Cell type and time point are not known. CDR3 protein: CASSVGGTADTQYF. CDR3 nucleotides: TGTGCCAGCAGCGTAGGGGGAACCGCAGATACGCAGTATTTT. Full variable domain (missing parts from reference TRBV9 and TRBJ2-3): DSGVTQTPKHLITATGQRVTLRCSPRSGDLSVYWYQQSLDQGLQFLIQYYNGEERAKGNILERFSAQQFPDLHSELNLSSLELGDSALYFCASSVGGTADTQYFGPGTRLTVL.